The present T cell receptor beta chain was sequenced within a study of beta chain features in type 1 diabetes listed by TCRdb under 2018. Notes on the research overall: Mean age, gender distribution, total cell number and subset yield were not different between patients and healthy donors. A total of some 110 million sorted cells were examined across all samples, and a strong correlation was observed between cell number per subset and RNA yield. In the study, recently diagnosed type 1 diabetes patients and matched healthy donors were compared on the TCRB repertoires of their sorted circulating CD4+ T cell subsets. Regulatory and stem cell-like memory subsets were obtained from only 8 patients and roughly 8 healthy donors, while naive and central memory subsets were obtained from all 28 donors. Summary of the overall study and its limitations: In all four CD4+ subsets, TCRB CDR3 length was moderately but significantly shorter in type 1 diabetes patients. Naive, central memory and regulatory TCRB repertoires appeared more similar among patients than among healthy donors. Only small numbers of individuals were included in the HLA sub-analyses, which left unresolved whether HLA type had any influence on TCRB rearrangement. Because cDNA was sequenced instead of genomic DNA, highly expressing activated cells could be over-represented, though the groups showed no difference in activation or CD3 levels. At VDJ recombination sites, type 1 diabetes patients had fewer insertions and more deleted nucleotides, which implies abnormalities in thymic rearrangement. Shorter templates might be favored by PCR, yet because patient and control samples were amplified and corrected together, any such skew would affect both groups equally.

Each donor gave one peripheral blood draw, about 110 mL on average, collected into heparinised tubes. Naive, central memory, regulatory and stem cell-like memory CD4+ T cells were sorted on a BD FACSAria II using a panel including CD45RO, CCR7, CD25, CD127, CD95 and CD27. A purity above 98% was achieved for all sorted populations. PBMCs were isolated right away by Lymphoprep density gradient centrifugation and were stained directly, without culture. So that batch effects would be minimized, each experiment stained and sorted samples in pairs, pairing one healthy donor with one patient. The cysteine opens and the phenylalanine closes a CDR3 of 16 amino acids. Here the CDR3 DNA is all that survives: 48 bases in frame from base 1. CDR1 and CDR2, looked up from the germline V gene (reference sequence), are PRHDT and FYEKMQ. V loses 4 bases at its end and J loses 0 bases; junction bases beyond the gene matches: 7.

The High Capacity cDNA Reverse Transcription Kit was used to reverse transcribe all of the isolated RNA, meaning that expressed TCRB transcripts were what got sequenced. Naive, central memory and regulatory T cell samples underwent deep immunoSEQ sequencing, averaging about 3.57 million total reads per sample. After sorted cells were lysed in RLT buffer, RNA was extracted with DNase-treated RNeasy Micro or Mini kits, with the choice depending on cell number. To prevent cross-contamination, each cell subset was processed individually, whereas patient and healthy donor samples were processed jointly. TCRB sequences were amplified from cDNA with the immunoSEQ multiplex PCR, producing 87-bp fragments spanning the CDR3 region. The amplicons were sequenced using the Illumina HiSeq platform. Concerning the study's data processing: Synthetic template baselines were used to correct PCR bias computationally, reads within Hamming distance 2 were collapsed, and singletons that could not be merged were discarded. Reads were aligned to IMGT to assign V, D and J genes, CDR3 length, and insertions or deletions at six rearrangement sites. Within each subset, clonotype counts were normalized to sorted cell number, and only after that were true diversity and Gini coefficients computed with the tcR R package. Repertoire sharing was quantified using the overlap coefficient calculated on TCRB nucleotide sequences. Drawn from immuneACCESS, this table holds only the in-frame rearrangements with V and J called that TCRdb kept. Clones are partly lost; checked studies trace under half to an unresolved V gene and leave the rest unexplained. The V and J calls and clone size come from that table; D and trimming were worked out from the DNA. In this sample the table shows hundreds of thousands of clones, 12% to 15% of which occur a single time. Over 5.5% of the sample is taken by the ten largest.

This clone was counted between two and nine times. Its antigen remains unidentified. No much larger clone is present one base from it, and per-base qualities are unavailable. Sequenced sample: central memory CD4+ T cells from blood. Recombination joined TRBV13 with TRBJ2-3; TRBD2 fits 7 bases in the junction. This receptor was obtained from a man aged 25-40 years in good health. The DNA sequence is TGTGCCAGCAGCTCCAGACTAGCTTATAGCACAGATACGCAGTATTTT. Translation gives CASSSRLAYSTDTQYF.